Included here is one TCR beta chain sequence, with context. This specimen comes from a study of blood T cell repertoires in COVID-19. Here immunoSEQ multiplex PCR was the method, and the copy in TCRdb shows in-frame clones only, minus some. The table has about 200,000 clones, around three quarters seen once; the top ten hold about 7%. The sample taken for sequencing was peripheral blood. The sequence was obtained from a woman in her seventies with acute or convalescent COVID-19.

CDR3 nucleotide sequence: TGTGCCAGCAGTTACAGTGCAGGGGGCACCTATGGCTACACCTTC. Translated, it gives CASSYSAGGTYGYTF. The chain couples TRBV6-5 to TRBJ1-2; TRBD1 matches at 8 bases. The CDR3 runs to 15 residues. Per the germline V gene, CDR1 is MNHEY and CDR2 is SVGAGI. J lost 4 bases, V lost 2 bases, and 6 bases had no gene match.